The 21 T cell receptor beta chains below were found in one sample sequenced in a study of blood T cell repertoires in COVID-19. The method was immunoSEQ multiplex PCR; TCRdb's version includes in-frame clones alone and lacks a portion of them. Among 59,000 or so clones, roughly 70% were seen once, and the ten largest hold 15% to 20%. Sample: peripheral blood. The source of these receptors is a woman aged 45-65 years with active or convalescent COVID-19.

V and J are TRBV5-4 and TRBJ2-1; 10 nucleotides agree with TRBD2. J gave up 2 bases and V 0 bases, and 2 bases lay outside the gene matches. This CDR3 region has 16 residues. Germline values: CDR1 SGHNT, CDR2 YYREEE (reference sequence). The CDR3 nucleotides are TGTGCCAGCAGCTTGGGGACTAGCGGTACCTACAATGAGCAGTTCTTC. This codes for CASSLGTSGTYNEQFF.

This clone was counted at least ten times. V is TRBV15 and J is TRBJ1-2; no clear D gene. Trimming left V 2 bases short and J 2 bases short, with 3 bases between. Germline V gene lookup returns CDR1 LNHNV and CDR2 YYDKDF (reference sequence). The CDR3 is 12 amino acids. The CDR3 bases are TGTGCCACCAGCAGACAGAACTATGGCTACACCTTC. It specifies CATSRQNYGYTF.

Only one count was recorded for this clone. The rearrangement links TRBV5-1 to TRBJ2-5; 8 bases are shared with TRBD1. The CDR3 spans 18 residues. Per the germline V gene, CDR1 is SGHRS and CDR2 is YFSETQ. V shed 0 bases, J shed 2 bases, and the junction held 12 bases outside the gene matches. For the CDR3, the DNA is TGCGCCAGCAGCTTGGGCGGACAGGGATCGATACAGCAAGAGACCCAGTACTTC. This gives the protein CASSLGGQGSIQQETQYF. The complete variable domain, with remaining parts taken from reference TRBV5-1 and TRBJ2-5, reads KAGVTQTPRYLIKTRGQQVTLSCSPISGHRSVSWYQQTPGQGLQFLFEYFSETQRNKGNFPGRFSGRQFSNSRSEMNVSTLELGDSALYLCASSLGGQGSIQQETQYFGPGTRLLVL.

The chain couples TRBV11-2 to TRBJ2-5; perhaps TRBD2 as D (6 bases). V was pared by 4 bases and J by 5 bases, with 14 bases between. This CDR3 contains 14 residues. CDR1 and CDR2 (germline): SGHAT, FQNNGV. CDR3 region: CASSSGSAGETQYF. The CDR3 region has the DNA TGTGCCAGCAGCTCCGGGTCCGCGGGGGAGACCCAGTACTTC.

The gene calls are TRBV5-4 and TRBJ2-1; 9 bases are a match to TRBD2. The V and J ends lost 2 bases and 5 bases, in that order; junction bases with no gene match: 5. This CDR3 comprises 15 residues. Germline V lookup: CDR1 SGHNT, CDR2 YYREEE (reference sequence). CDR3 in amino acids: CASSFLAGVHNEQFF. The CDR3, as DNA: TGTGCCAGCAGCTTTTTAGCGGGAGTACACAATGAGCAGTTCTTC.

The chain joins TRBV29-1 to TRBJ1-1; D may be TRBD1 (5 bases). V was cut by 7 bases and J by 4 bases, with 13 bases left in between. The germline CDR1 and CDR2 sequences are SQVTM and ANQGSEA. The CDR3 covers 12 residues. The CDR3 here is CSGIGGSTEAFF. DNA for the CDR3: TGCAGCGGGATTGGGGGGAGCACTGAAGCTTTCTTT.

The chain carries TRBV2 and TRBJ1-2; D might be TRBD1 (6 bases). V lost 9 bases, J lost 8 bases, and 13 bases lay in between. Germline V CDR1 and CDR2: SNHLY, FYNNEI. The CDR3 has 11 residues. CDR3 protein: CASRTVLGYTF. The CDR3 region has the DNA TGTGCCAGTCGGACAGTCCTAGGCTACACCTTC.

V gene TRBV14 combines with J gene TRBJ2-7; D gene unclear. This CDR3 comprises 13 residues. Germline assignment: CDR1 SGHDN and CDR2 FVKESK. V was shortened by 1 base and J by 5 bases, with 9 bases between the two germline ends. CDR3 region: CASSQGLRHEQYF. CDR3 coding DNA: TGTGCCAGCAGCCAAGGGCTCCGCCACGAGCAGTACTTC. The complete variable domain, with remaining parts taken from reference TRBV14 and TRBJ2-7, reads EAGVTQFPSHSVIEKGQTVTLRCDPISGHDNLYWYRRVMGKEIKFLLHFVKESKQDESGMPNNRFLAERTGGTYSTLKVQPAELEDSGVYFCASSQGLRHEQYFGPGTRLTVT.

In DNA, the CDR3 is TGCGCCAGCAGCTTGGAACCACTAGTAAATTACAATGAGCAGTTCTTC. Translated: CASSLEPLVNYNEQFF. The V call is TRBV5-1, the J call TRBJ2-1, with D perhaps matching TRBD2 (5 bases). The CDR3 is 16 amino acids. CDR1 is SGHRS and CDR2 is YFSETQ in the germline V gene. Trimming took off 0 bases at V and 4 bases at J, with 14 bases between the two ends.

This chain links TRBV30 with TRBJ2-1, with D maybe TRBD2 (6 bases). Trimming took off 4 bases at V and 4 bases at J, with 17 bases between the two ends. CDR1 is GTSNPN and CDR2 is SVGIG in the germline V gene (reference sequence). CDR3 length: 15 amino acids. The CDR3 sequence is CAWTAAERAYNEQFF. CDR3 DNA: TGTGCCTGGACCGCAGCGGAGCGGGCATACAATGAGCAGTTCTTC.

This clone was seen once. The chain recombines TRBV28 with TRBJ2-1; 7 bases are shared with TRBD1. This CDR3 spans 15 amino acids. The germline V gene has CDR1 MDHEN and CDR2 SYDVKM. V lost 7 bases to trimming and J lost 5 bases; unmatched junction nucleotides: 11. CDR3 region: CASTTYGTDHNEQFF. Here the CDR3 DNA reads TGTGCCAGCACTACTTACGGGACAGATCACAATGAGCAGTTCTTC.

This chain links TRBV9 with TRBJ1-3; D is possibly TRBD1 (6 bases). This CDR3 contains 16 residues. Trimming took 1 base from V and 0 from J, leaving 11 bases between them. CDR1 and CDR2 from the germline V gene are SGDLS and YYNGEE. CDR3 residues: CASSVSGQFSGNTIYF. In nucleotides, the CDR3 is TGTGCCAGCAGCGTATCGGGACAATTCTCTGGAAACACCATATATTTT.

This chain connects TRBV5-1 to TRBJ2-1, with D perhaps matching TRBD1 (7 bases). The CDR3 runs 14 residues. The ends were cut back, 4 bases at V and 5 bases at J, with 13 bases in the middle. Germline CDR1 is SGHRS and CDR2 is YFSETQ. CDR3 sequence (DNA): TGCGCCAGCAGCCGGGCCAGGGGGGACAATGAGCAGTTCTTC. As protein: CASSRARGDNEQFF.

The rearrangement uses TRBV3-1 (or the pseudogene TRBV3-2) and TRBJ2-1; 8 bases align to TRBD2. This CDR3 comprises 15 residues. The junction had 7 bases not matched to a gene; V was cut back by 4 bases and J by 5 bases. Germline values: CDR1 LGHDT, CDR2 YNNKEL (reference sequence). The CDR3 DNA follows: TGTGCCAGCAGCCTCCACGCGGGAGGACACAATGAGCAGTTCTTC. This translates into CASSLHAGGHNEQFF.

The rearrangement uses TRBV6-1 and TRBJ2-5; 10 nucleotides match TRBD1. The trim removed 3 bases at V and 5 bases at J, leaving 9 bases unmatched. The germline gives CDR1 MNHNS, CDR2 SASEGT. This CDR3 comprises 16 residues. CDR3: CASSEGPGQGWETQYF. The CDR3 DNA reads as TGTGCCAGCAGTGAGGGCCCGGGACAGGGGTGGGAGACCCAGTACTTC.

Only one count was recorded for this clone. The chain recombines TRBV7-2 with TRBJ1-5; D is perhaps TRBD1 (5 bases). The V gene lost 3 bases and the J gene lost 4 bases, with 13 bases spanning the gap. The CDR3 has 15 residues. The V gene's germline CDR1 is SGHTA and CDR2 FQGNSA. This CDR3 reads CASSLGRRPNQPQHF. DNA of the CDR3: TGTGCCAGCAGCTTGGGGCGTAGACCAAATCAGCCCCAGCATTTT.

This chain joins TRBV7-9 and TRBJ2-5; D gene unclear. Trimming took off 1 base at V and 3 bases at J, with 9 bases between the two ends. Germline lookup yields CDR1 SEHNR and CDR2 FQNEAQ (reference sequence). The CDR3 is 14 residues long. The CDR3 region is CASSLVRREETQYF. CDR3 bases: TGTGCCAGCAGCTTAGTGCGCCGTGAAGAGACCCAGTACTTC.

V gene TRBV5-6 combines with J gene TRBJ1-6, with D hard to call. The CDR3 sequence is 13 residues long. Per germline, CDR1 SGHDT and CDR2 YYEEEE. Trimming pared 1 base from V and 7 bases from J, leaving 6 bases between. In nucleotides, the CDR3 is TGTGCCAGCAGCTTGATGCGGAATTCACCCCTCCACTTT. This encodes CASSLMRNSPLHF.

The gene calls are TRBV19 and TRBJ2-7, with D tentatively TRBD1 (6 bases). The germline V gene encodes CDR1 LNHDA and CDR2 SQIVND (reference sequence). The ends were cut back, 1 base at V and 3 bases at J, with 10 bases in the middle. CDR3 length: 14 residues. CDR3 nucleotide sequence: TGTGCCAGTAGTATAGTTGGACAGAACTACGAGCAGTACTTC. Protein sequence: CASSIVGQNYEQYF.

The chain combines TRBV28 with TRBJ1-2, with no clear D. Trimming removed 3 bases from V and 8 bases from J, with 7 bases in between. Germline V gene lookup returns CDR1 MDHEN and CDR2 SYDVKM. This CDR3 is built from 11 residues. The CDR3, as DNA: TGTGCCAGCAGTTTCGCTGAGGGCTACACCTTC. Its protein product is CASSFAEGYTF.

V is TRBV2 and J is TRBJ2-5; D is unresolved. V was shortened by 3 bases and J by 5 bases, with 7 bases between the two germline ends. Looked up from germline, CDR1 is SNHLY and CDR2 is FYNNEI. There are 12 residues in the CDR3. The CDR3 reads CASSDNRETQYF. The DNA for the CDR3 is TGTGCCAGCAGTGATAACCGGGAGACCCAGTACTTC.